A single sample is the source of the 19 T cell receptor beta chains below, sequenced in a study of OX40 agonist ivuxolimab in advanced cancers. Clones were read by immunoSEQ multiplex PCR, and TCRdb kept only the in-frame ones, dropping some. This sample has around 25,000 clones, with roughly 85% found just once. Sample: CD4+ or CD8+ T cells sorted from blood, taken in a trial of the OX40 agonist ivuxolimab. These receptors all come from an adult with an advanced solid tumor such as melanoma, head and neck, liver or kidney cancer.

This sequence joins TRBV7-9 and TRBJ2-7; perhaps TRBD1 as D (6 bases). Germline CDR1 reads SEHNR; CDR2 reads FQNEAQ (reference sequence). This CDR3 has 15 residues. The V end lost 0 bases, the J end lost 0 bases, and 9 bases lay between the germline ends. The CDR3 DNA reads as TGTGCCAGCAGCTTAGCACAGGGTACCTCCTACGAGCAGTACTTC. Translating gives CASSLAQGTSYEQYF.

The rearrangement joins TRBV5-7 to TRBJ1-1, with a weak D call TRBD1 (5 bases). TRBV5-7 is an ORF, and what it does is uncertain. CDR3 length: 15 residues. V lost 0 bases, J lost 1 base, and 10 bases lay in between. CDR3 residues: CASSLGGVTNTEAFF. For the CDR3, the DNA is TGTGCCAGCAGCTTGGGGGGGGTAACGAACACTGAAGCTTTCTTT.

The rearrangement uses TRBV6-1 and TRBJ2-3; 13 bases match TRBD2. The V gene's germline CDR1 is MNHNS and CDR2 SASEGT. This CDR3 region has 15 residues. After removal of 7 bases from V and 4 bases from J, the junction contained 5 bases not matched to a gene. Here the CDR3 DNA reads TGTGCCAGCAACCCACTAGCGGGGGGGCCAGATACGCAGTATTTT. Amino acids: CASNPLAGGPDTQYF.

The chain is built from TRBV19 and TRBJ1-1; the match to TRBD1 covers 11 bases. The CDR3 runs to 16 residues. The germline V gene has CDR1 LNHDA and CDR2 SQIVND (reference sequence). V dropped 7 bases and J dropped 4; count of bases not matched to a gene: 11. CDR3 coding DNA: TGTGCCAGTATGAGTCGGACAGGGGGCTGGGGCACTGAAGCTTTCTTT. Residues: CASMSRTGGWGTEAFF.

This clone was recorded only once. The chain employs TRBV5-3 and TRBJ1-1; no clear D gene. TRBV5-3 is an open reading frame whose function is uncertain. The CDR3 spans 11 residues. The V and J ends lost 8 bases and 3 bases respectively, with 8 bases between them. CDR3 in DNA: TGTGCCAGCAGCCTCTACACTGAAGCTTTCTTT. Protein product: CASSLYTEAFF.

The rearrangement joins TRBV12-5 to TRBJ1-2; D not certain. This CDR3 is 17 amino acids long. The ends were cut back, 5 bases at V and 0 bases at J, with 19 bases in the middle. Germline CDR1 is LGHNT and CDR2 is FRNRAP. The CDR3 coding sequence is TGTGCTAGTGGTACGGGTATAGTTGGACCTCCTAACTATGGCTACACCTTC. Encoded protein: CASGTGIVGPPNYGYTF.

The chain employs TRBV9 and TRBJ2-7; TRBD1 matches at 8 bases. The CDR3 is 15 amino acids. CDR1 and CDR2 from the germline V gene are SGDLS and YYNGEE. J was trimmed by 0 bases and V by 2 bases; bases with no gene match: 4. CDR3 region: CASSVGTGLSYEQYF. The CDR3 DNA follows: TGTGCCAGCAGCGTCGGGACAGGACTCTCCTACGAGCAGTACTTC.

The genes are TRBV6-4 and TRBJ2-2; maybe TRBD2 (5 bases). The germline V gene has CDR1 MRHNA and CDR2 SNTAGT. Trimming took 0 bases from V and 3 from J, leaving 5 bases between them. The CDR3 length is 14 residues. The CDR3, as DNA: TGTGCCAGCAGTGACTCGCGGGACACCGGGGAGCTGTTTTTT. Its translation is CASSDSRDTGELFF.

The chain couples TRBV5-1 to TRBJ2-3, with TRBD2 matching 9 bases. The CDR3 contains 14 residues. Germline V gene sequence: CDR1 SGHRS, CDR2 YFSETQ. Trimming at V came to 4 bases and at J to 5 bases, leaving 5 bases not matched to a gene. The CDR3 reads CASSTSGPEDTQYF. CDR3 bases: TGCGCCAGCAGCACTAGCGGGCCAGAAGATACGCAGTATTTT.

The chain is built from TRBV27 and TRBJ1-6; D perhaps matches TRBD1 (5 bases). The CDR3 totals 12 residues. The V gene lost 7 bases and the J gene lost 9 bases, with 10 bases spanning the gap. Germline assignment: CDR1 MNHEY and CDR2 SMNVEV (reference sequence). CDR3 nucleotide sequence: TGTGCCAGCACTGGCGGGGGTTCACCCCTCCACTTT. Translated: CASTGGGSPLHF.

V gene TRBV7-9 combines with J gene TRBJ2-1; 8 nucleotides align to TRBD2. V was pared by 5 bases and J by 4 bases, with 13 bases of the junction left unmatched. Germline assignment: CDR1 SEHNR and CDR2 FQNEAQ (reference sequence). This CDR3 is built from 17 residues. CDR3: CASSANPGLGGYNEQFF. CDR3 in DNA: TGTGCCAGCAGCGCTAACCCGGGACTAGGAGGTTACAATGAGCAGTTCTTC.

V usage is TRBV19 and J usage is TRBJ1-1, with TRBD1 matching 10 bases. The CDR3 loop spans 15 amino acids. Germline V gene lookup returns CDR1 LNHDA and CDR2 SQIVND (reference sequence). V lost 7 bases and J lost 0; bases outside the gene matches: 5. The CDR3 sequence: CASKADRGLNTEAFF. The CDR3 DNA sequence: TGTGCCAGTAAGGCGGACAGGGGGTTGAACACTGAAGCTTTCTTT.

The chain combines TRBV11-3 with TRBJ2-3; D ambiguous. CDR1 is SGHNT, CDR2 YENEEA, per germline. There are 12 residues in the CDR3. The V end was cut by 5 bases, the J end by 0 bases, with 3 bases between. Written as DNA, the CDR3 is TGTGCCAGCAGCCCTAGCACAGATACGCAGTATTTT. Its protein product is CASSPSTDTQYF. Full variable domain (rest looked up from reference TRBV11-3 and TRBJ2-3): EAGVVQSPRYKIIEKKQPVAFWCNPISGHNTLYWYLQNLGQGPELLIRYENEEAVDDSQLPKDRFSAERLKGVDSTLKIQPAELGDSAVYLCASSPSTDTQYFGPGTRLTVL.

This clone ranks as medium-sized (0.01 to 0.1%). The chain joins TRBV18 to TRBJ2-3; weak D call: TRBD2 (6 bases). Germline CDR1 is KGHSH and CDR2 is LQKENI. This CDR3 is 15 amino acids long. V was shortened by 3 bases and J by 2 bases, with 12 bases between the two germline ends. CDR3 bases: TGTGCCAGCTCACCCTCGGGGACTCCCACAGATACGCAGTATTTT. Protein: CASSPSGTPTDTQYF.

This chain uses TRBV6-5 with TRBJ1-1; 7 nucleotides match TRBD1. In germline, CDR1 is MNHEY, CDR2 SVGAGI. The trim removed 7 bases at V and 0 bases at J, leaving 5 bases unmatched. The CDR3 contains 14 residues. CDR3 sequence: CASTPDRMNTEAFF. DNA for the CDR3: TGTGCCAGCACCCCGGACAGGATGAACACTGAAGCTTTCTTT.

This clone was picked up a small number of times. This chain uses TRBV19 with TRBJ1-1; unclear D gene. The germline V and J ends were trimmed by 7 bases and 5 bases, with 14 bases remaining between them. Germline values: CDR1 LNHDA, CDR2 SQIVND (reference sequence). This CDR3 spans 13 amino acids. The CDR3 loop is CASTSEGLTEAFF. The CDR3 DNA follows: TGTGCCAGTACCTCCGAGGGTTTGACTGAAGCTTTCTTT.

The chain has TRBV14 and TRBJ2-7; D possibly corresponds to TRBD2 (6 bases). Germline V gene data show CDR1 as SGHDN and CDR2 as FVKESK. The ends were cut back, 2 bases at V and 3 bases at J, with 8 bases in the middle. The CDR3 extends over 13 amino acids. In nucleotides, the CDR3 is TGTGCCAGCAGCCAAAGGAGGGGCTACGAGCAGTACTTC. Protein sequence: CASSQRRGYEQYF.

Only a few counts were recorded for this clone. The rearrangement joins TRBV4-1 to TRBJ1-5; D remains ambiguous. CDR3 length: 15 residues. V lost 1 base to trimming and J lost 1 base, with 8 bases between them. From germline, CDR1 is MGHRA and CDR2 YSYEKL. In DNA, the CDR3 is TGCGCCAGCAGCCAAGCACCGATGAGCAATCAGCCCCAGCATTTT. It specifies CASSQAPMSNQPQHF.

The J gene is TRBJ1-6, the V gene TRBV7-3; 9 positions match TRBD1. The CDR3 has 16 amino acids. Germline-derived CDR1 and CDR2 are SGHTA and FQGTGA. Trimming took 0 bases from V and 10 from J; bases not matched to a gene: 7. The CDR3 is CASSLTPDRGSSPLHF. The CDR3 DNA follows: TGTGCCAGCAGCTTAACACCGGACAGGGGAAGCTCACCCCTCCACTTT.